The next 28 T cell receptor beta chains were all read from a single sample in a study of blood T cell repertoires in COVID-19. Method: immunoSEQ multiplex PCR; TCRdb's copy keeps in-frame clones and lacks some. In the table there are 250,000 to 300,000 clones, about 90% of which are singletons. The sample consisted of peripheral blood. The receptors were sampled from a woman aged 25 to 39 with COVID-19, enrolled during active disease.

This clone was seen more than once but under ten times. The J gene is TRBJ2-2, the V gene TRBV11-3; TRBD1 matches at 9 bases. V trimming: 5 bases; J trimming: 3 bases; junction bases outside the gene matches: 4. The germline gives CDR1 SGHNT, CDR2 YENEEA. The CDR3 consists of 15 residues. CDR3 bases: TGTGCCAGCAGCCCAAGACAGGGGGACACCGGGGAGCTGTTTTTT. Amino acids: CASSPRQGDTGELFF. The complete variable domain, with remaining parts taken from reference TRBV11-3 and TRBJ2-2, reads EAGVVQSPRYKIIEKKQPVAFWCNPISGHNTLYWYLQNLGQGPELLIRYENEEAVDDSQLPKDRFSAERLKGVDSTLKIQPAELGDSAVYLCASSPRQGDTGELFFGEGSRLTVL.

The CDR3 nucleotides are TGTGCCAGCAGTAAGGGACAGGTCTCCTACAATGAGCAGTTCTTC. It yields the protein CASSKGQVSYNEQFF. This sequence joins TRBV28 and TRBJ2-1; 8 bases are shared with TRBD1. The CDR3 loop spans 15 amino acids. In germline, CDR1 is MDHEN, CDR2 SYDVKM. J was trimmed by 0 bases and V by 5 bases; bases with no gene match: 3.

CDR3 sequence: CASSLGPPSYEQYF. The CDR3 DNA reads TGTGCCAGCAGTTTAGGGCCGCCCTCCTACGAGCAGTACTTC. The genes are TRBV27 and TRBJ2-7; D is ambiguous. V was shortened by 2 bases and J by 0 bases, with 8 bases between the two germline ends. The CDR3 loop spans 14 amino acids. Looked up from germline, CDR1 is MNHEY and CDR2 is SMNVEV (reference sequence).

This sequence joins TRBV5-4 and TRBJ2-7; D not certain. Germline-derived CDR1 and CDR2 are SGHNT and YYREEE (reference sequence). The CDR3 is made up of 14 amino acids. Trimming took 6 bases from V and 3 from J, leaving 16 bases between them. The CDR3 loop reads CASTYNGRVYEQYF. The CDR3 nucleotides read TGTGCCAGCACCTACAACGGCCGGGTCTACGAGCAGTACTTC.

The J gene is TRBJ1-6, the V gene TRBV7-2; the D is unclear. The germline V gene encodes CDR1 SGHTA and CDR2 FQGNSA. The CDR3 spans 18 residues. The germline V and J ends were trimmed by 5 bases and 0 bases, with 17 bases remaining between them. CDR3 nucleotide sequence: TGTGCCAGCAGCCCTTCTCGACGGTCTAGCTCCTATAATTCACCCCTCCACTTT. Translation: CASSPSRRSSSYNSPLHF.

This rearrangement joins TRBV7-9 to TRBJ2-3; possible D gene TRBD1, 6 bases. V gave up 5 bases and J gave up 0 bases, with 12 bases separating them. CDR3 length: 15 residues. CDR1 and CDR2 (germline): SEHNR, FQNEAQ (reference sequence). The CDR3 region has the DNA TGTGCCAGCAGCACCGGACAGACAAGCACAGATACGCAGTATTTT. It is translated as CASSTGQTSTDTQYF. Full variable domain (outside the CDR3, taken from reference TRBV7-9 and TRBJ2-3): DTGVSQNPRHKITKRGQNVTFRCDPISEHNRLYWYRQTLGQGPEFLTYFQNEAQLEKSRLLSDRFSAERPKGSFSTLEIQRTEQGDSAMYLCASSTGQTSTDTQYFGPGTRLTVL.

V gene TRBV28 combines with J gene TRBJ1-6, with 7 bases lining up with TRBD1. Per germline, CDR1 MDHEN and CDR2 SYDVKM. The length of the CDR3 is 14 residues. V shed 7 bases, J shed 5 bases, and the junction held 5 bases outside the gene matches. The CDR3 DNA is TGTGCCAGCACCGTGACAGGGAATAATTCACCCCTCCACTTT. Translated, it gives CASTVTGNNSPLHF.

This sequence joins TRBV7-6 and TRBJ2-1; TRBD1 matches at 8 bases. The CDR3 is 14 residues long. J lost 4 bases, V lost 5 bases, and 4 bases had no gene match. CDR1 and CDR2 (germline): SGHVS, FNYEAQ. The DNA of the CDR3 is TGTGCCAGCAGCGACAGGGGCACTTACAATGAGCAGTTCTTC. It is translated as CASSDRGTYNEQFF.

The rearrangement links TRBV9 to TRBJ1-6; possible D gene TRBD1, 5 bases. The V gene lost 2 bases and the J gene lost 6 bases, with 9 bases spanning the gap. The CDR3 is 14 residues long. The germline CDR1 and CDR2 sequences are SGDLS and YYNGEE. The chain's CDR3 is CASSVATANSPLHF. In DNA, the CDR3 is TGTGCCAGCAGCGTCGCGACAGCTAATTCACCCCTCCACTTT.

V is TRBV5-1 and J is TRBJ2-7; TRBD1 matches at 7 bases. From germline, CDR1 is SGHRS and CDR2 YFSETQ. J gave up 3 bases and V 4 bases, and 7 bases lay outside the gene matches. This CDR3 has 14 amino acids. The CDR3 nucleotides read TGCGCCAGCAGCGTAGGGACAGTTGACTACGAGCAGTACTTC. Amino acid sequence: CASSVGTVDYEQYF.

This chain links TRBV4-1 with TRBJ2-1; 7 bases fit TRBD2. Trimming took 2 bases from V and 3 from J; bases not matched to a gene: 7. The germline CDR1 and CDR2 sequences are MGHRA and YSYEKL. The CDR3 extends over 16 amino acids. In DNA form, the CDR3 reads TGCGCCAGCAGCCAAACTAGCGCGACCATCTACAATGAGCAGTTCTTC. It is translated as CASSQTSATIYNEQFF.

The chain has TRBV28 and TRBJ1-2; no reliable D call. V was clipped by 3 bases and J by 1 base, with 18 bases between them. This CDR3 has 17 amino acids. Germline V gene sequence: CDR1 MDHEN, CDR2 SYDVKM. This chain's CDR3 is CASSLRAGGFFNYGYTF. The CDR3, as DNA: TGTGCCAGCAGTTTGCGGGCAGGAGGGTTTTTTAACTATGGCTACACCTTC.

The chain couples TRBV5-4 to TRBJ2-3; 7 bases align to TRBD2. The germline CDR1 and CDR2 sequences are SGHNT and YYREEE (reference sequence). The CDR3 is 14 residues long. With 6 bases clipped from V and 4 bases from J, the junction kept 8 bases outside the gene matches. The CDR3 bases are TGTGCCAGCACCCTTAGCGGGTACTCAGATACGCAGTATTTT. Encoded protein: CASTLSGYSDTQYF.

V usage is TRBV4-1 and J usage is TRBJ1-3, with 7 bases that match TRBD1. With 2 bases clipped from V and 8 bases from J, the junction kept 6 bases outside the gene matches. This CDR3 has 14 residues. The germline V gene encodes CDR1 MGHRA and CDR2 YSYEKL. In nucleotides, the CDR3 is TGCGCCAGCAGCCAACAACAGGGGTTGGACACCATATATTTT. As protein: CASSQQQGLDTIYF.

In nucleotides, the CDR3 is TGTGCCAGCAGTGATCTGGTCGGCTACGAGCAGTACTTC. The encoded protein is CASSDLVGYEQYF. This chain joins TRBV25-1 and TRBJ2-7; D gene uncertain. Trimming cost V 3 bases and J 3 bases, with 9 bases left between them. Germline CDR1 and CDR2: MGHDK and SYGVNS. This CDR3 is built from 13 residues.

The V call is TRBV2, the J call TRBJ1-2; TRBD1 aligns across 9 bases. This CDR3 contains 13 residues. J gave up 8 bases and V 6 bases, and 7 bases lay outside the gene matches. Per the germline V gene, CDR1 is SNHLY and CDR2 is FYNNEI. CDR3 in DNA: TGTGCCAGCAGCGAACAGGGGGCGGGAGGCTACACCTTC. It translates to CASSEQGAGGYTF. Based on the CDR3 plus reference TRBV2 and TRBJ1-2, the full variable domain is EPEVTQTPSHQVTQMGQEVILRCVPISNHLYFYWYRQILGQKVEFLVSFYNNEISEKSEIFDDQFSVERPDGSNFTLKIRSTKLEDSAMYFCASSEQGAGGYTFGSGTRLTVV.

This clone has just a few counts. CDR3 in DNA: TGTGCCAGCAGCCGCCCGGGAGCGGGAGATGGTGGCGGGGAGCTGTTTTTT. It specifies CASSRPGAGDGGGELFF. V and J are TRBV4-2 and TRBJ2-2, with 8 bases that match TRBD2. The V gene's germline CDR1 is LGHNA and CDR2 YNFKEQ. The J segment lost 7 bases and the V segment lost 4 bases, leaving 14 bases of the junction unmatched. CDR3 size: 17 residues.

The chain is built from TRBV15 and TRBJ1-5; D is uncertain. Per the germline V gene, CDR1 is LNHNV and CDR2 is YYDKDF (reference sequence). This CDR3 is built from 17 residues. V was trimmed by 3 bases and J by 0 bases, leaving 15 bases between them. The CDR3, as DNA: TGTGCCACCAGCAGCAGATTAGGGAGGGTTAGCAATCAGCCCCAGCATTTT. This encodes CATSSRLGRVSNQPQHF.

V is TRBV5-1 and J is TRBJ2-3; 10 bases align to TRBD2. This CDR3 has 18 amino acids. Trimming removed 4 bases from V and 3 bases from J; junction bases left unmatched: 14. Germline lookup yields CDR1 SGHRS and CDR2 YFSETQ. Written as DNA, the CDR3 is TGCGCCAGCAGCGTTTTCCCAGTAGCGGGAGGAGCTACAGATACGCAGTATTTT. It codes for CASSVFPVAGGATDTQYF.

V gene TRBV6-6 combines with J gene TRBJ1-6; 7 positions agree with TRBD1. Germline CDR1 reads MNHNY; CDR2 reads SVGAGI (reference sequence). This CDR3 has 16 amino acids. V was pared by 2 bases and J by 6 bases, with 7 bases of the junction left unmatched. CDR3 DNA: TGTGCCAGCAGTTACGCAGGGACAGCGGGTAATTCACCCCTCCACTTT. It codes for CASSYAGTAGNSPLHF.

This chain connects TRBV7-9 to TRBJ2-3, with a tentative D call TRBD1 (5 bases). The CDR3 totals 14 residues. Germline lookup yields CDR1 SEHNR and CDR2 FQNEAQ (reference sequence). Deletions cut 3 bases from V and 6 bases from J, with 13 bases between. The CDR3: CASSFRVERDTQYF. The CDR3 coding sequence is TGTGCCAGCAGCTTCAGGGTTGAGAGGGATACGCAGTATTTT. Drawing the rest from reference TRBV7-9 and TRBJ2-3, the complete variable domain is DTGVSQNPRHKITKRGQNVTFRCDPISEHNRLYWYRQTLGQGPEFLTYFQNEAQLEKSRLLSDRFSAERPKGSFSTLEIQRTEQGDSAMYLCASSFRVERDTQYFGPGTRLTVL.

The chain uses TRBV7-2 and TRBJ2-1, with TRBD2 identical over 9 bases. CDR1 SGHTA and CDR2 FQGNSA come from the germline V gene. The CDR3 sequence is 17 residues long. The J segment lost 8 bases and the V segment lost 2 bases, leaving 13 bases of the junction unmatched. CDR3 nucleotide sequence: TGTGCCAGCAGCTTACTCGGGGGTAGCGGGAGTATTCATGAGCAGTTCTTC. Translating it yields CASSLLGGSGSIHEQFF.

This sequence joins TRBV6-1 and TRBJ1-4, with 9 bases matching TRBD1. Germline loops: CDR1 MNHNS, CDR2 SASEGT. The CDR3 consists of 15 residues. J gave up 7 bases and V 2 bases, and 5 bases lay outside the gene matches. The CDR3 region is CASSETTGGSEKLFF. The CDR3 DNA sequence: TGTGCCAGCAGTGAAACGACAGGGGGAAGTGAAAAACTGTTTTTT.

Points on this clone: One end of the junction is discordant with germline, which a read error may explain. This chain joins TRBV5-1 and TRBJ2-3, with 11 bases identical to TRBD2. The CDR3 totals 15 residues. From germline, CDR1 is SGHRS and CDR2 YFSETQ. The CDR3 region is CASSFLAGGTDMQYF. Written as DNA, the CDR3 is TGCGCCAGCAGCTTTTTAGCGGGAGGGACAGATATGCAGTATTTT.

The J gene is TRBJ1-4, the V gene TRBV28; TRBD1 matches at 7 bases. There are 15 residues in the CDR3. Trimming at V came to 6 bases and at J to 7 bases, leaving 11 bases not matched to a gene. In germline, CDR1 is MDHEN, CDR2 SYDVKM. The CDR3 DNA follows: TGTGCCAGCAGGACACGACAGGGCGGTGGTGAAAAACTGTTTTTT. Translated: CASRTRQGGGEKLFF. Filled out from reference TRBV28 and TRBJ1-4, the complete variable domain reads DVKVTQSSRYLVKRTGEKVFLECVQDMDHENMFWYRQDPGLGLRLIYFSYDVKMKEKGDIPEGYSVSREKKERFSLILESASTNQTSMYLCASRTRQGGGEKLFFGSGTQLSVL.

The chain joins TRBV7-9 to TRBJ2-2; no definite D call. The CDR3 contains 15 residues. Germline values: CDR1 SEHNR, CDR2 FQNEAQ (reference sequence). V lost 2 bases to trimming and J lost 4 bases, with 11 bases between them. CDR3 region: CASSLKPGFTGELFF. The CDR3 region has the DNA TGTGCCAGCAGCTTAAAACCAGGATTCACCGGGGAGCTGTTTTTT.

V usage is TRBV10-3 and J usage is TRBJ1-1, with D maybe TRBD1 (6 bases). Trimming removed 4 bases from V and 6 bases from J, with 9 bases in between. Germline lookup yields CDR1 ENHRY and CDR2 SYGVKD. This CDR3 has 12 amino acids. CDR3 residues: CAISAGDPEAFF. The CDR3 nucleotides are TGTGCCATCAGTGCAGGGGATCCTGAAGCTTTCTTT.

This chain connects TRBV28 to TRBJ2-3, with a possible D match to TRBD1 (7 bases). Germline V gene sequence: CDR1 MDHEN, CDR2 SYDVKM. This CDR3 comprises 16 residues. V was shortened by 4 bases and J by 0 bases, with 14 bases between the two germline ends. DNA for the CDR3: TGTGCCAGCAGTTCAGGGGGGAGCCCTAGCACAGATACGCAGTATTTT. Translating it yields CASSSGGSPSTDTQYF.